One sample yielded the 20 T cell receptor beta chains listed below, sequenced in a study of blood T cell repertoires in COVID-19. The assay was immunoSEQ multiplex PCR, and TCRdb's table has in-frame clones only and misses some. The sample lists 90,000 to 120,000 clones; about 80% were seen once. What was sequenced was peripheral blood. The receptors derive from a woman aged 80 or over with active or convalescent COVID-19.

The chain carries TRBV28 and TRBJ2-1, with 10 bases identical to TRBD1. J was trimmed by 6 bases and V by 2 bases; bases with no gene match: 4. The CDR3 is made up of 15 amino acids. CDR1 is MDHEN and CDR2 is SYDVKM in the germline V gene. CDR3 DNA sequence: TGTGCCAGCAGTTTACCGGGACAGGGGTCCAATGAGCAGTTCTTC. It yields the protein CASSLPGQGSNEQFF.

The chain combines TRBV19 with TRBJ2-5, with D maybe TRBD2 (6 bases). The CDR3 totals 13 residues. Germline loops: CDR1 LNHDA, CDR2 SQIVND (reference sequence). V was clipped by 6 bases and J by 2 bases, with 10 bases between them. In nucleotides, the CDR3 is TGTGCCAGTAGCCGGGACTGGCAAGAGACCCAGTACTTC. This encodes CASSRDWQETQYF.

The chain uses TRBV5-6 and TRBJ1-6; no firm D call. There are 15 residues in the CDR3. Germline CDR1 is SGHDT and CDR2 is YYEEEE. Trimming took off 0 bases at V and 4 bases at J, with 8 bases between the two ends. This CDR3 reads CASSLGQIYNSPLHF. For the CDR3, the DNA is TGTGCCAGCAGCTTGGGGCAGATTTATAATTCACCCCTCCACTTT.

The J gene is TRBJ1-2, the V gene TRBV15; D is ambiguous. The V and J ends lost 1 base and 8 bases respectively, with 17 bases between them. Germline values: CDR1 LNHNV, CDR2 YYDKDF (reference sequence). The CDR3 is 15 residues long. CDR3: CATSRVRGVLGGYTF. CDR3 nucleotide sequence: TGTGCCACCAGCAGAGTCCGGGGTGTCTTAGGAGGCTACACCTTC.

The table lists this clone with a few counts. CDR3 sequence: CASSPLQGRNSPLHF. CDR3 in DNA: TGTGCCAGCAGCCCTCTACAGGGGAGGAATTCACCCCTCCACTTT. V usage is TRBV9 and J usage is TRBJ1-6, with 7 bases identical to TRBD1. The CDR3 loop spans 15 amino acids. Germline values: CDR1 SGDLS, CDR2 YYNGEE. Unmatched junction bases numbered 8, after V lost 4 bases and J lost 7 bases.

Turning to this clone: Additional DNA sequences in this sample encode the identical CDR3. V gene TRBV20-1 combines with J gene TRBJ1-6; D gene uncertain. The V and J ends lost 5 bases and 7 bases respectively, with 6 bases between them. There are 11 residues in the CDR3. Germline lookup yields CDR1 DFQATT and CDR2 SNEGSKA (reference sequence). CDR3 sequence reads: CSAAGNSPLHF. CDR3 nucleotides: TGCAGTGCTGCGGGGAATTCACCCCTCCACTTT.

This clone was picked up a small number of times. The CDR3 sequence is CASRIAGTGSETQYF. The CDR3 bases are TGTGCCAGCAGGATCGCCGGGACAGGGTCAGAGACCCAGTACTTC. This chain connects TRBV6-5 to TRBJ2-5, with 9 bases lining up with TRBD1. The V gene end was trimmed by 6 bases and the J gene end by 4 bases; junction bases not matched to a gene: 9. Germline V gene lookup returns CDR1 MNHEY and CDR2 SVGAGI. The CDR3 loop spans 15 amino acids.

The CDR3: CATKGQGAANTGELFF. The CDR3 nucleotides read TGTGCCACCAAAGGACAGGGGGCTGCGAACACCGGGGAGCTGTTTTTT. This chain joins TRBV10-3 and TRBJ2-2; the match to TRBD1 covers 11 bases. This CDR3 is 16 amino acids long. The V and J ends lost 10 bases and 0 bases, in that order; junction bases with no gene match: 7. CDR1 is ENHRY, CDR2 SYGVKD, per germline.

This clone turned up a few times. The rearrangement links TRBV5-1 to TRBJ1-5, with TRBD1 matching 7 bases. Germline-derived CDR1 and CDR2 are SGHRS and YFSETQ. Unmatched junction bases numbered 9, after V lost 0 bases and J lost 6 bases. CDR3 length: 16 amino acids. CDR3 sequence (DNA): TGCGCCAGCAGCTTGGGTGACAGACAGGGAGGTCAGCCCCAGCATTTT. This gives the protein CASSLGDRQGGQPQHF.

The rearrangement joins TRBV10-3 to TRBJ1-1; D uncertain. CDR3 length: 13 amino acids. Trimming stripped 4 bases from V and 6 bases from J, with 12 bases between. Germline CDR1 reads ENHRY; CDR2 reads SYGVKD. The CDR3 sequence: CAISGAQVAEAFF. CDR3 coding DNA: TGTGCCATCAGTGGGGCGCAGGTGGCTGAAGCTTTCTTT.

The CDR3 DNA reads as TGTGCCAGCAGCTTAATCGGGTCTACTGGGGCCAACGTCCTGACTTTC. It codes for CASSLIGSTGANVLTF. The gene calls are TRBV7-9 and TRBJ2-6; no definite D call. V was trimmed by 2 bases and J by 2 bases, leaving 10 bases between them. The CDR3 runs 16 residues. The V gene's germline CDR1 is SEHNR and CDR2 FQNEAQ (reference sequence).

The J gene is TRBJ1-1, the V gene TRBV7-2; D gene unclear. This CDR3 is built from 13 residues. Trimming stripped 4 bases from V and 0 bases from J, with 6 bases between. The germline CDR1 and CDR2 sequences are SGHTA and FQGNSA. The CDR3 DNA reads as TGTGCCAGCAGCTCTAACTTGAACACTGAAGCTTTCTTT. Protein sequence: CASSSNLNTEAFF.

This chain connects TRBV6-5 to TRBJ2-2; 10 bases line up with TRBD1. The CDR3 extends over 15 amino acids. In germline, CDR1 is MNHEY, CDR2 SVGAGI. J lost 4 bases, V lost 5 bases, and 4 bases had no gene match. CDR3: CASSKGQGTTGELFF. The CDR3, as DNA: TGTGCCAGCAGTAAGGGACAGGGGACCACCGGGGAGCTGTTTTTT.

The rearrangement joins TRBV30 to TRBJ1-1, with D maybe TRBD1 (5 bases). With 2 bases removed from V and 6 bases from J, the gap between germline ends came to 16 bases. Germline V gene data show CDR1 as GTSNPN and CDR2 as SVGIG (reference sequence). This CDR3 is built from 14 residues. The CDR3 sequence is CAWSRAGRGAEAFF. The CDR3 DNA sequence: TGTGCCTGGAGTAGGGCAGGGCGAGGAGCTGAAGCTTTCTTT.

The chain has TRBV6-5 and TRBJ1-4, with D perhaps TRBD1 (5 bases). The CDR3 spans 12 residues. Looked up from germline, CDR1 is MNHEY and CDR2 is SVGAGI. Trimming removed 2 bases at V and 10 bases at J, with 8 bases between. The CDR3 region has the DNA TGTGCCAGCAGTTACCGCGGGGGAAAACTGTTTTTT. This gives the protein CASSYRGGKLFF.

This clone was seen more than once but under ten times. CDR3 amino acids: CASSIAQAGNQPQHF. The DNA of the CDR3 is TGTGCCAGTAGTATAGCGCAGGCCGGCAATCAGCCCCAGCATTTT. V gene TRBV19 combines with J gene TRBJ1-5; D remains unclear. Germline CDR1 reads LNHDA; CDR2 reads SQIVND (reference sequence). V lost 1 base to trimming and J lost 2 bases, with 9 bases between them. The CDR3 covers 15 residues.

The chain combines TRBV5-4 with TRBJ1-2, with 7 bases lining up with TRBD1. Germline CDR1 reads SGHNT; CDR2 reads YYREEE (reference sequence). The CDR3 is made up of 15 amino acids. V was pared by 0 bases and J by 1 base, with 3 bases of the junction left unmatched. CDR3 in DNA: TGTGCCAGCAGCTTGGAGGGACAGAATAACTATGGCTACACCTTC. Protein sequence: CASSLEGQNNYGYTF.

The chain has TRBV5-1 and TRBJ2-7; the match to TRBD2 covers 8 bases. The germline gives CDR1 SGHRS, CDR2 YFSETQ. V lost 2 bases to trimming and J lost 7 bases; unmatched junction nucleotides: 11. The CDR3 runs 15 residues. The CDR3 reads CASSFILAGLKEQYF. Here the CDR3 DNA reads TGCGCCAGCAGCTTCATTTTAGCGGGATTAAAAGAGCAGTACTTC.

The V and J genes are TRBV11-2 and TRBJ2-7, with 8 bases that match TRBD1. CDR1 is SGHAT and CDR2 is FQNNGV in the germline V gene. The CDR3 consists of 18 residues. The ends lost 4 bases at V and 6 bases at J; junction bases unmatched: 20. The CDR3 nucleotides read TGTGCCAGCAGCTCCATCAACCCCACAGGGGGAGGATGGCCCGAGCAGTACTTC. Amino acids: CASSSINPTGGGWPEQYF.

This chain joins TRBV28 and TRBJ1-4; 10 bases map to TRBD1. V shed 6 bases and J 8 bases; nucleotides not matched to a gene: 6. Germline V gene sequence: CDR1 MDHEN, CDR2 SYDVKM. This CDR3 comprises 14 residues. CDR3 DNA: TGTGCCAGCAGCGGGGACAGGGGTAGAGAAAAACTGTTTTTT. Translation: CASSGDRGREKLFF.